Below, 28 T cell receptor beta chains from the same sample are listed, as sequenced in a study of immune heterogeneity within non-small cell lung tumors. Each sample used 600 to 750 ng of genomic DNA from bulk tumor tissue. Several biopsies were spaced far apart within each primary tumor and obtained as surgery took place. Curative surgery was undertaken by patients, who had untreated, newly diagnosed non-small cell lung cancer. In a multiplex PCR, 32 V and 13 J primers amplified TCR beta CDR3. MiXCR, run by TCRdb on the multiplex PCR reads, gives a single entry per CDR3 protein. The sample carries about 10,000 distinct CDR3 sequences, around 27% recorded once. The specimen was lung tumor tissue. The receptors here all came from a woman between 45 and 60 years old with non-small cell lung cancer.

This clonotype came up many times. The CDR3 loop reads CASSEVGAGGPSDYGYTF. The CDR3, as DNA: TGTGCCAGCAGTGAAGTGGGGGCAGGGGGCCCCTCTGACTATGGCTACACCTTC. The chain combines TRBV6-1 with TRBJ1-2, with 8 bases fitting TRBD1. CDR3 length: 18 residues. Germline-derived CDR1 and CDR2 are MNHNS and SASEGT. The V gene end was trimmed by 1 base and the J gene end by 3 bases; junction bases not matched to a gene: 13.

This clonotype is categorized as medium-sized. The chain couples TRBV5-1 to TRBJ2-1; TRBD2 matches 9 bases. This CDR3 is 16 amino acids long. Trimming took 3 bases from V and 4 from J; bases not matched to a gene: 8. The germline V gene encodes CDR1 SGHRS and CDR2 YFSETQ. CDR3 region: CASSSLTSGTYNEQFF. In nucleotides, the CDR3 is TGCGCCAGCAGCTCCTTGACTAGCGGTACATACAATGAGCAGTTCTTC.

This clonotype was seen a handful of times. V gene TRBV14 combines with J gene TRBJ2-1; weak D call: TRBD2 (6 bases). The V end was cut by 8 bases, the J end by 4 bases, with 15 bases between. The CDR3 covers 14 residues. In germline, CDR1 is SGHDN, CDR2 FVKESK. The CDR3 nucleotides read TGTGCCAGCCAGCCGAGCGGGTTATACAATGAGCAGTTCTTC. Its protein is CASQPSGLYNEQFF.

As to this clonotype: A read error is likely, as this CDR3 ends without the conserved phenylalanine or tryptophan. No DNA is shown, since the ends of the CDR3 on it are uncertain; the CDR3 is the one TCRdb lists. The V call is TRBV12-5, the J call TRBJ1-2; the table gives TRBD1 as D, unverified against the DNA. The germline CDR1 and CDR2 sequences are LGHNT and FRNRAP. The CDR3 has 14 residues if both end residues are counted. CDR3: CASGLGGVHYGHTS.

The chain recombines TRBV6-1 with TRBJ2-5; 9 bases line up with TRBD1. CDR1 MNHNS and CDR2 SASEGT come from the germline V gene. The CDR3 covers 13 residues. Trimming took 7 bases from V and 4 from J; bases not matched to a gene: 4. CDR3 nucleotides: TGTGCCAGCATGGACAGGGGCGGAGAGACCCAGTACTTC. As protein: CASMDRGGETQYF.

Concerning this clonotype itself: A much more abundant neighbour one base away suggests this may be a read error. The J gene is TRBJ1-2, the V gene TRBV28; D remains ambiguous. V lost 8 bases and J 4 bases, leaving 11 bases between the germline ends. CDR3 length: 12 amino acids. Germline CDR1 reads MDHEN; CDR2 reads SYDVKM. CDR3 in amino acids: CASGSSFYGYTF. The DNA of the CDR3 is TGTGCCAGCGGGAGTTCCTTCTATGGCTACACCTTC.

The table lists this clonotype with many counts. The CDR3 DNA follows: TGCGCCAGCAGCTTGGGGACTAGCGGGGGAGAGACCCAGTACTTC. It codes for CASSLGTSGGETQYF. The chain couples TRBV5-1 to TRBJ2-5; 13 nucleotides agree with TRBD2. The J segment lost 4 bases and the V segment lost 0 bases, leaving 0 bases of the junction unmatched. This CDR3 contains 15 residues. In germline, CDR1 is SGHRS, CDR2 YFSETQ.

This clonotype was seen a few times. V usage is TRBV13 and J usage is TRBJ2-7; TRBD2 is a possible D gene (5 bases). CDR3 length: 12 amino acids. In germline, CDR1 is PRHDT, CDR2 FYEKMQ (reference sequence). Between the trimmed V and J ends, which lost 8 bases and 7 bases, there was a span of 15 bases. Written as DNA, the CDR3 is TGTGCCAGCGCTCGGGGAACAAGAGAGCAGTACTTC. It yields the protein CASARGTREQYF.

The rearrangement joins TRBV6-4 to TRBJ2-7, with TRBD2 identical over 9 bases. In germline, CDR1 is MRHNA, CDR2 SNTAGT. The V segment lost 8 bases and the J segment 4 bases; nucleotides outside the gene matches: 15. This CDR3 spans 16 amino acids. CDR3 residues: CASSGSCELAGYEQYF. The CDR3 bases are TGTGCCAGCTCGGGGAGCTGCGAGCTAGCGGGGTACGAGCAGTACTTC.

This clonotype was recorded many times. The chain links TRBV5-1 to TRBJ2-3, with D possibly being TRBD1 (6 bases). CDR1 is SGHRS, CDR2 YFSETQ, per germline. With 4 bases removed from V and 0 bases from J, the gap between germline ends came to 9 bases. The CDR3 is 14 residues long. The CDR3 DNA reads as TGCGCCAGCAGCACGGGACATAGCACAGATACGCAGTATTTT. Amino acid sequence: CASSTGHSTDTQYF.

This clonotype ranks as medium-sized. The CDR3 nucleotides are TGTGCCTGGAGTACGGGCAGGGGATACGAGCAGTACTTC. Translating it yields CAWSTGRGYEQYF. The rearrangement uses TRBV30 and TRBJ2-7; possibly TRBD1 for D (6 bases). Germline CDR1 is GTSNPN and CDR2 is SVGIG (reference sequence). V lost 2 bases and J lost 4, with 12 bases in between. The CDR3 totals 13 residues.

This clonotype was seen many times. The chain joins TRBV2 to TRBJ1-1; 7 bases map to TRBD1. V lost 6 bases and J lost 7; bases outside the gene matches: 11. Germline loops: CDR1 SNHLY, CDR2 FYNNEI. The CDR3 covers 14 residues. DNA for the CDR3: TGTGCCAGCAGCGCTGGGACAGTCGGTCTTGAAGCTTTCTTT. Its translation is CASSAGTVGLEAFF.

This clonotype counts as medium-sized. The chain joins TRBV6-1 to TRBJ1-1; tentatively, D is TRBD1 (5 bases). In germline, CDR1 is MNHNS, CDR2 SASEGT. The V end was cut by 6 bases, the J end by 6 bases, with 17 bases between. The CDR3 sequence is 14 residues long. CDR3 residues: CASRDIGDLSEAFF. The CDR3 DNA is TGTGCCAGCAGGGACATAGGGGATTTGTCTGAAGCTTTCTTT.

This clonotype was observed many times. The J gene is TRBJ2-7, the V gene TRBV28; 7 bases are shared with TRBD2. V lost 5 bases to trimming and J lost 5 bases; unmatched junction nucleotides: 12. The CDR3 sequence is 15 residues long. The V gene's germline CDR1 is MDHEN and CDR2 SYDVKM. CDR3 sequence: CASSPRGGGRNEQYF. In DNA, the CDR3 is TGTGCCAGCAGTCCCCGGGGCGGGGGAAGGAACGAGCAGTACTTC.

This chain uses TRBV28 with TRBJ1-3; D not certain. Germline CDR1 MDHEN, CDR2 SYDVKM. V was pared by 6 bases and J by 0 bases, with 18 bases between. CDR3 length equals 17 residues. The CDR3, as DNA: TGTGCCAGCAGCTCTCACCTGGGGATGAGCTCTGGAAACACCATATATTTT. Encoded protein: CASSSHLGMSSGNTIYF. Supplemented by reference TRBV28 and TRBJ1-3, the full variable domain reads DVKVTQSSRYLVKRTGEKVFLECVQDMDHENMFWYRQDPGLGLRLIYFSYDVKMKEKGDIPEGYSVSREKKERFSLILESASTNQTSMYLCASSSHLGMSSGNTIYFGEGSWLTVV.

This clonotype is medium-sized by share. This chain links TRBV19 with TRBJ1-6, with 7 bases lining up with TRBD1. Germline CDR1 reads LNHDA; CDR2 reads SQIVND (reference sequence). V lost 5 bases to trimming and J lost 10 bases; unmatched junction nucleotides: 11. CDR3 size: 15 residues. CDR3 in amino acids: CASSYRGRRGSPLHF. CDR3 bases: TGTGCCAGTAGTTATAGGGGGCGACGGGGATCACCCCTCCACTTT. Using reference TRBV19 and TRBJ1-6 for the parts outside the CDR3, the full variable domain is DGGITQSPKYLFRKEGQNVTLSCEQNLNHDAMYWYRQDPGQGLRLIYYSQIVNDFQKGDIAEGYSVSREKKESFPLTVTSAQKNPTAFYLCASSYRGRRGSPLHFGNGTRLTVT.

This clonotype was recorded a few times. The rearrangement joins TRBV28 to TRBJ1-5; the D is unclear. The CDR3 sequence is 13 residues long. V gave up 5 bases and J gave up 7 bases, with 12 bases separating them. The germline V gene encodes CDR1 MDHEN and CDR2 SYDVKM. DNA for the CDR3: TGTGCCAGCAGTCCCCGAAAAGAACAGCCCCAGCATTTT. As protein: CASSPRKEQPQHF. The variable domain in full, completed from reference TRBV28 and TRBJ1-5, reads DVKVTQSSRYLVKRTGEKVFLECVQDMDHENMFWYRQDPGLGLRLIYFSYDVKMKEKGDIPEGYSVSREKKERFSLILESASTNQTSMYLCASSPRKEQPQHFGDGTRLSIL.

This clonotype was seen many times. The chain is built from TRBV6-1 and TRBJ1-2, with TRBD1 identical over 7 bases. CDR3 length: 13 amino acids. J was trimmed by 8 bases and V by 5 bases; bases with no gene match: 8. Germline V gene sequence: CDR1 MNHNS, CDR2 SASEGT. The CDR3 protein is CASSPDRVDGYTF. The CDR3 region has the DNA TGTGCCAGCAGTCCAGACAGGGTCGACGGCTACACCTTC.

This clonotype was counted only a few times. This may be a read error: a much more frequent sequence differs by one nucleotide. The chain employs TRBV19 and TRBJ1-4, with 8 bases identical to TRBD1. The germline gives CDR1 LNHDA, CDR2 SQIVND (reference sequence). The V gene end was trimmed by 7 bases and the J gene end by 3 bases; junction bases not matched to a gene: 13. The CDR3 extends over 17 amino acids. The CDR3 nucleotides read TGTGCCAGTAATGATGACAGGGGTTCAAGTGCTAATGAAAAACTGTTTTTT. It specifies CASNDDRGSSANEKLFF.

As for this clonotype: This may be a read error: a much more frequent sequence differs by one nucleotide. The genes are TRBV24-1 and TRBJ2-3; D possibly uses TRBD1 or TRBD2 (5 bases each). CDR3 size: 16 residues. Germline V gene data show CDR1 as KGHDR and CDR2 as SFDVKD. The CDR3 DNA sequence: TGTGCCACCAGTGAGGGGACCTCGCCCCTCACAGATACGAAGTATTTT. Its translation: CATSEGTSPLTDTKYF.

This clonotype appeared a few times. Its ends do not fully match the called genes, so a read error is possible. This rearrangement joins TRBV6-1 to TRBJ1-2, with D possibly TRBD1 on 5 matching bases. CDR3 length: 16 residues. Germline lookup yields CDR1 MNHNS and CDR2 SASEGT. The CDR3 bases are TGTGCCAGCAGCCCCACCCCTGGGGGAGTGGGCAATGGCTACGCCTTT. Translating gives CASSPTPGGVGNGYAF.

This clonotype rates as medium-sized. The chain has TRBV28 and TRBJ2-7, with D perhaps matching TRBD1 or TRBD2 (6 bases each). Germline assignment: CDR1 MDHEN and CDR2 SYDVKM. V shed 3 bases and J shed 5 bases, with 14 bases lying between them. This CDR3 is built from 14 residues. CDR3 in amino acids: CASSFGGLLNEQYF. Here the CDR3 DNA reads TGTGCCAGCAGTTTCGGGGGCCTTTTGAACGAGCAGTACTTC.

This clonotype was counted many times. The chain recombines TRBV12-3 or TRBV12-4 with TRBJ2-7; possible D gene TRBD2, 5 bases. V was clipped by 4 bases and J by 2 bases, with 6 bases between them. There are 12 residues in the CDR3. CDR3 sequence (DNA): TGTGCCAGCAGTTCCGGGGCCTACGAGCAGTACTTC. Its protein is CASSSGAYEQYF.

This clonotype appeared a single time. This chain uses TRBV28 with TRBJ2-7; D tentatively reads TRBD1 or TRBD2 (5 bases each). Trimming removed 3 bases at V and 2 bases at J, with 11 bases between. This CDR3 has 14 amino acids. Germline CDR1 MDHEN, CDR2 SYDVKM. CDR3 coding DNA: TGTGCCAGCAGTTTGGTGGGACCTCCCTACGAGCAGTACTTC. Protein: CASSLVGPPYEQYF.

On this clonotype: This may arise from a read error, as a much more abundant clone is one base away. The chain employs TRBV6-2 or TRBV6-3 and TRBJ1-3; D call uncertain. CDR1 is MNHEY and CDR2 is SVGEGT in the germline V gene. Deletions cut 5 bases from V and 3 bases from J, with 14 bases between. The CDR3 contains 15 residues. CDR3 residues: CASSESRGIGNTIYF. The CDR3 DNA reads as TGTGCCAGCAGTGAGTCGAGAGGTATTGGAAACACCATATATTTT.

This clonotype was seen ten or more times. The chain joins TRBV19 to TRBJ1-1; tentative D call: TRBD1 (5 bases). Germline CDR1 is LNHDA and CDR2 is SQIVND (reference sequence). The CDR3 length is 16 residues. V lost 8 bases to trimming and J lost 1 base, with 20 bases between them. The CDR3 is CASGRQPGQGNTEAFF. DNA for the CDR3: TGTGCCAGTGGGAGACAGCCTGGCCAGGGGAACACTGAAGCTTTCTTT.

The table lists this clonotype with many counts. V gene TRBV28 combines with J gene TRBJ1-1; D call uncertain. The germline CDR1 and CDR2 sequences are MDHEN and SYDVKM. The CDR3 covers 15 residues. The germline V and J ends were trimmed by 5 bases and 1 base, with 14 bases remaining between them. This CDR3 reads CASSLVYPANTEAFF. The CDR3 DNA sequence: TGTGCCAGCAGTCTCGTGTATCCAGCGAACACTGAAGCTTTCTTT.

Comments on this clonotype: This may be a read error: a much more frequent sequence differs by one nucleotide. J is TRBJ2-7 and V is TRBV20-1; no firm D call. The CDR3 spans 14 residues. V lost 6 bases and J lost 0, with 15 bases in between. Germline V gene data show CDR1 as DFQATT and CDR2 as SNEGSKA (reference sequence). The CDR3: CSATSVLSSYEQYF. DNA of the CDR3: TGCAGTGCGACCTCCGTCTTGAGCTCCTACGAGCAGTACTTC.